Detailed here is one T cell receptor (beta chain). The target antigen is unknown. The data originate from a study of type 1 regulatory T cells. Study-wide background: T-allo10 is an in vitro-generated, Tr1-enriched CD4 T cell product specific for alloantigen.

The study's findings and limits: Compared with non-type 1 regulatory T cells, type 1 regulatory T cells showed a more restricted TCR repertoire.

The CDR3 has 16 amino acids. Per the germline V gene, CDR1 is SGHDT and CDR2 is YYEEEE. After removal of 4 bases from V and 0 bases from J, the junction contained 6 bases not matched to a gene. TCRdb ran MiXCR on the reads and lists one entry per CDR3 protein. The table has 35,000 to 50,000 distinct CDR3 sequences, about 12% seen once. V usage is TRBV5-6 and J usage is TRBJ2-1; 8 nucleotides match TRBD1. This clonotype was sampled from a human donor in good health. Sequencing was performed on cultured non-Tr1 T cells, either the whole culture or a sorted T cell fraction (not recorded which). The DNA for the CDR3 is TGTGCCAGCAGCGCCCGACAGGGGAGCTCCTACAATGAGCAGTTCTTC. Amino acids: CASSARQGSSYNEQFF.